The 29 T cell receptor beta chains presented below share a single source sample, sequenced in a study of tumor and adjacent non-tumor tissue in lung cancer. A modified ARM-PCR protocol with three rounds of nested PCR amplified TCRbeta. TCRdb recomputed calls from the multiplex PCR reads with MiXCR, one row per CDR3 protein. Here the sample spans about 66,000 distinct CDR3 sequences, about three quarters being singletons. No cell sorting was done before RNA was extracted from the tissue. The material sequenced was lung tumor tissue. These receptors were taken from a man aged 55 to 70 with non-small cell lung cancer.

Of note for this clonotype: This sequence may be a read error, since a much larger clone differs from it by one base. V is TRBV28 and J is TRBJ2-1; TRBD1 might be the D (6 bases). This CDR3 contains 14 residues. Germline CDR1 is MDHEN and CDR2 is SYDVKM. CDR3 DNA: TGTGCCAGCAGTTTAGATACCAGGGGTGGGGAGCAGTCCTTC. Residues: CASSLDTRGGEQSF.

Turning to this clonotype: Sequence at one end of the junction differs from germline and may be a read error. This chain links TRBV11-1 with TRBJ2-2; maybe TRBD2 (5 bases). The CDR3 spans 13 residues. CDR1 is SGHAT and CDR2 is FQDESV in the germline V gene (reference sequence). The CDR3 bases are TGTGTCAGCAGCTTAATCGGCACCGGGGAGTTGTTTTTT. Protein sequence: CVSSLIGTGELFF. The complete variable domain, with remaining parts taken from reference TRBV11-1 and TRBJ2-2, reads EAEVAQSPRYKITEKSQAVAFWCDPISGHATLYWYRQILGQGPELLVQFQDESVVDDSQLPKDRFSAERLKGVDSTLKIQPAELGDSAMYLCVSSLIGTGELFFGEGSRLTVL.

The chain uses TRBV5-5 and TRBJ1-1; D might be TRBD1 (6 bases). V was cut by 4 bases and J by 1 base, with 17 bases left in between. The CDR3 has 16 residues. CDR1 SGHKS and CDR2 YYEKEE come from the germline V gene (reference sequence). In nucleotides, the CDR3 is TGTGCCAGCAGCCGAGATTCTGGGGGCACGAACACTGAAGCTTTCTTT. It codes for CASSRDSGGTNTEAFF.

Relative to its sample, this clonotype is medium-sized. CDR3 in amino acids: CSVELGADTEAFF. In DNA form, the CDR3 reads TGCAGCGTTGAATTGGGGGCGGACACTGAAGCTTTCTTT. This rearrangement joins TRBV29-1 to TRBJ1-1, with D possibly TRBD1 on 6 matching bases. V was shortened by 2 bases and J by 3 bases, with 10 bases between the two germline ends. Germline V gene data show CDR1 as SQVTM and CDR2 as ANQGSEA. CDR3 size: 13 residues.

The chain recombines TRBV5-1 with TRBJ2-7, with a tentative D call TRBD2 (5 bases). Germline V gene data show CDR1 as SGHRS and CDR2 as YFSETQ. This CDR3 region has 14 residues. Trimming removed 2 bases from V and 5 bases from J, with 14 bases in between. The CDR3 loop reads CASSFSVSRNEQYF. CDR3 nucleotides: TGCGCCAGCAGCTTTAGCGTGAGTCGTAACGAGCAGTACTTC.

At least ten counts were recorded for this clonotype. This chain links TRBV5-4 with TRBJ2-2; 7 bases are a match to TRBD1. The CDR3 covers 15 residues. The germline V gene encodes CDR1 SGHNT and CDR2 YYREEE (reference sequence). The junction had 9 bases not matched to a gene; V was cut back by 4 bases and J by 6 bases. CDR3 sequence (DNA): TGTGCCAGCAGCGTCCGGGACAGTTTAGCCGGGGAGCTGTTTTTT. Translating gives CASSVRDSLAGELFF.

The chain uses TRBV29-1 and TRBJ2-5; no firm D call. The ends were cut back, 6 bases at V and 3 bases at J, with 14 bases in the middle. The V gene's germline CDR1 is SQVTM and CDR2 ANQGSEA. The CDR3 runs to 13 residues. CDR3 nucleotide sequence: TGCAGCGTAGCTGGCAGATACGAAGAGACCCAGTACTTC. Encoded protein: CSVAGRYEETQYF.

Notes on this clonotype: Compared with germline, one end of the junction differs, possibly owing to a read error. The V and J genes are TRBV7-8 and TRBJ2-5, with D possibly being TRBD2 (6 bases). The CDR3 sequence is 16 residues long. CDR1 and CDR2 (germline): SGHVS, FQNEAQ. CDR3 DNA: TGTGCCAGCGGCTTGCCTATCGGGAGACGCGCGGAGACCCAGTACTTC. Translating it yields CASGLPIGRRAETQYF. Using reference TRBV7-8 and TRBJ2-5 for the parts outside the CDR3, the full variable domain is GAGVSQSPRYKVAKRGQDVALRCDPISGHVSLFWYQQALGQGPEFLTYFQNEAQLDKSGLPSDRFFAERPEGSVSTLKIQRTQQEDSAVYLCASGLPIGRRAETQYFGPGTRLLVL.

The chain is built from TRBV20-1 and TRBJ2-3; weak D call: TRBD2 (5 bases). Between the trimmed V and J ends, which lost 1 base and 8 bases, there was a span of 16 bases. The CDR3 has 14 residues. The germline V gene has CDR1 DFQATT and CDR2 SNEGSKA (reference sequence). This chain's CDR3 is CSARVPGIRGTQYF. Written as DNA, the CDR3 is TGCAGTGCTAGAGTTCCGGGCATTCGGGGTACGCAGTATTTT.

The V and J genes are TRBV20-1 and TRBJ2-7; a possible D gene is TRBD2 (5 bases). CDR1 and CDR2 (germline): DFQATT, SNEGSKA (reference sequence). V shed 7 bases and J shed 4 bases, with 20 bases lying between them. The CDR3 runs to 14 residues. CDR3 sequence reads: CSVRARLSKYEQYF. The CDR3 region has the DNA TGCAGTGTTAGGGCGCGACTATCCAAATACGAGCAGTACTTC.

The table lists this clonotype with a few counts. At one boundary the junction diverges from the germline segment, which might be a read error. This chain uses TRBV25-1 with TRBJ1-1; a possible D gene is TRBD1 (6 bases). The CDR3 sequence is 13 residues long. Per germline, CDR1 MGHDK and CDR2 SYGVNS. CDR3 sequence (DNA): TGTGTCAGCCAAATGGGGGGCAACACTGAAGCTTTCTTT. It specifies CVSQMGGNTEAFF.

The chain couples TRBV7-8 to TRBJ2-4; D is unresolved. The CDR3 has 18 residues. Germline CDR1 is SGHVS and CDR2 is FQNEAQ. Trimming cost V 5 bases and J 1 base, with 21 bases left between them. The CDR3 loop reads CASSSLTIAALAKNIQYF. CDR3 nucleotides: TGTGCCAGCAGCAGCCTCACTATAGCTGCTCTGGCCAAAAACATTCAGTACTTC.

Regarding this clonotype: One base away lies a much larger clone, so this may be a sequencing read error. The chain is built from TRBV29-1 and TRBJ2-7, with 11 bases that match TRBD2. The CDR3 loop spans 16 amino acids. Germline V gene sequence: CDR1 SQVTM, CDR2 ANQGSEA. DNA for the CDR3: TGCAGCGTTGAAGATCGTCTAGCGGGAGGTTCCTGCGAGCAGTACTTC. Protein: CSVEDRLAGGSCEQYF.

Details on this clonotype: At one of its ends the junction is not consistent with the germline gene, which may arise from a read error. The chain is built from TRBV12-3 or TRBV12-4 and TRBJ1-5; 7 bases are shared with TRBD1. The CDR3 extends over 14 amino acids. The CDR3 DNA sequence: TGTACCAGCAGTCCGACAGGGAAGAATCAGCCCCAGCATTTT. Protein product: CTSSPTGKNQPQHF.

Turning to this clonotype: At one end, the junction sequence differs from germline, possibly due to a read error. This chain uses TRBV6-2 or TRBV6-3 with TRBJ2-1; D possibly corresponds to TRBD1 (6 bases). From germline, CDR1 is MNHEY and CDR2 SVGEGT. CDR3 length: 17 amino acids. The CDR3 here is CASSYPTGSGVYNERFF. The CDR3, as DNA: TGTGCCAGCAGTTACCCCACCGGGTCAGGGGTCTACAATGAGCGGTTCTTC.

This clonotype was seen ten or more times. The chain uses TRBV5-3 and TRBJ2-7, with D maybe TRBD1 (5 bases). TRBV5-3 is flagged as an ORF with uncertain function. The CDR3 spans 14 residues. The V and J ends lost 0 bases and 3 bases respectively, with 10 bases between them. The DNA for the CDR3 is TGTGCCAGAAGCTTGGACAGGAAAATCTACGAGCAGTACTTC. Encoded protein: CARSLDRKIYEQYF.

CDR3 nucleotides: TGCAGTGATAGGGGGACTTTATCCGGCTACGAGCAGTACTTC. This sequence encodes CSDRGTLSGYEQYF. V is TRBV20-1 and J is TRBJ2-7, with D possibly called TRBD1 or TRBD2 (6 bases each). CDR3 length: 14 residues. Germline V lookup: CDR1 DFQATT, CDR2 SNEGSKA (reference sequence). The V end was cut by 7 bases, the J end by 3 bases, with 19 bases between.

Concerning this clonotype itself: Sequence at one end of the junction differs from germline and may be a read error. The chain links TRBV10-3 to TRBJ2-3; 9 bases line up with TRBD2. Per germline, CDR1 ENHRY and CDR2 SYGVKD. The CDR3 runs 15 residues. The CDR3 spells CAIGEWTSATDTQYF. The CDR3 region has the DNA TGTGCCATCGGTGAGTGGACTAGCGCCACAGATACTCAGTATTTT.

Concerning this clonotype itself: A much larger clone is a single base away; this may be a read error. This CDR3 is missing its conserved last phenylalanine or tryptophan, likely due to a read error. This chain links TRBV5-1 with TRBJ2-4, with TRBD1 matching over 11 bases. Germline V gene sequence: CDR1 SGHRS, CDR2 YFSETQ. With V trimmed by 3 bases and J by 6 bases, 2 bases remained unmatched. This CDR3 contains 14 residues. The CDR3 reads CASSSGTGGNIQYL. The CDR3 DNA reads TGCGCCAGCAGCTCTGGGACAGGGGGAAACATTCAGTACTTG.

This clonotype was seen at least ten times. The genes are TRBV10-3 and TRBJ2-1, with D uncertain. With 3 bases removed from V and 6 bases from J, the gap between germline ends came to 9 bases. Germline CDR1 is ENHRY and CDR2 is SYGVKD. This CDR3 is built from 13 residues. The CDR3 bases are TGTGCCATCAGTGACTTATCGCGCAATGAGCAGTTCTTC. It is translated as CAISDLSRNEQFF.

This clonotype showed up many times. The chain joins TRBV6-1 to TRBJ2-2, with D perhaps TRBD1 (6 bases). V was clipped by 6 bases and J by 2 bases, with 10 bases between them. The CDR3 extends over 14 amino acids. The germline V gene has CDR1 MNHNS and CDR2 SASEGT. The CDR3 sequence is CASRGQPNTGELFF. The CDR3, as DNA: TGTGCCAGCAGAGGACAGCCTAACACCGGGGAGCTGTTTTTT.

With respect to this clonotype: At one end the junction does not follow the germline gene, possibly because of a read error. The V and J genes are TRBV6-1 and TRBJ1-2; possible D gene TRBD1, 6 bases. This CDR3 has 13 residues. CDR1 MNHNS and CDR2 SASEGT come from the germline V gene. The CDR3, as DNA: TGTGCCAGCAGCGAAGGACAGTACTATGGCTACGCCTTC. Its protein is CASSEGQYYGYAF.

Concerning this clonotype: A much larger clone differs from this one at a single base, so this may be a read error. The genes are TRBV20-1 and TRBJ1-1; TRBD1 is a possible D gene (5 bases). CDR1 DFQATT and CDR2 SNEGSKA come from the germline V gene (reference sequence). The CDR3 contains 13 residues. CDR3 residues: CNGTYIANTEAFF. CDR3 DNA: TGCAATGGGACCTACATCGCGAACACTGAAGCTTTCTTT.

The count of this clonotype is one. The rearrangement uses TRBV20-1 and TRBJ2-7; D possibly corresponds to TRBD2 (6 bases). The length of the CDR3 is 13 residues. Germline V gene sequence: CDR1 DFQATT, CDR2 SNEGSKA (reference sequence). DNA for the CDR3: TGCAATGACTTAGCGGAGAATCCCTACGAGCAGTACTTC. Encoded protein: CNDLAENPYEQYF.

Concerning this clonotype: At one end, the junction sequence differs from germline, possibly due to a read error. V and J are TRBV6-5 and TRBJ2-7; TRBD2 matches at 7 bases. The CDR3 runs to 15 residues. The germline V gene has CDR1 MNHEY and CDR2 SVGAGI. CDR3 DNA: TGTGCCGGCAGACCTCTAGCGGCAAACTCCTACGAGCAGTACTTC. This gives the protein CAGRPLAANSYEQYF.

Concerning this clonotype itself: The CDR3 ends on some other residue instead of the conserved phenylalanine or tryptophan, so this is likely a read error. V and J are TRBV6-2 or TRBV6-3 and TRBJ2-7; no reliable D call. Germline values: CDR1 MNHEY, CDR2 SVGEGT. This CDR3 is 12 amino acids long. The CDR3 here is CASSPRPYEQYL. The CDR3 DNA sequence: TGTGCTAGCAGCCCAAGACCCTACGAGCAGTACTTA.

On this clonotype: The CDR3 does not end in the conserved phenylalanine or tryptophan, so this is likely a read error. CDR3 protein: CASTLGQGTEQYL. DNA of the CDR3: TGCGCCAGCACCTTAGGTCAGGGTACGGAGCAGTACCTC. The J gene is TRBJ2-7, the V gene TRBV5-1, with D possibly being TRBD1 (5 bases). Trimming stripped 6 bases from V and 7 bases from J, with 17 bases between. The germline V gene encodes CDR1 SGHRS and CDR2 YFSETQ. The CDR3 has 13 amino acids.

The chain is built from TRBV24-1 and TRBJ2-3, with D perhaps given as TRBD1 or TRBD2 (5 bases each). The CDR3 runs 16 residues. V was trimmed by 8 bases and J by 4 bases, leaving 21 bases between them. Germline lookup yields CDR1 KGHDR and CDR2 SFDVKD. The CDR3 nucleotides are TGTGCCACCACTGAATATCCGGGGCTGGAGGCAGATACGCAGTATTTT. As protein: CATTEYPGLEADTQYF.

CDR3 in amino acids: CASSFLVRGSFF. CDR3 nucleotides: TGTGCCAGCAGCTTCTTGGTACGGGGATCTTTCTTT. This chain joins TRBV5-6 and TRBJ1-1; D is unclear. The CDR3 is 12 amino acids. Trimming took off 2 bases at V and 12 bases at J, with 14 bases between the two ends. The V gene's germline CDR1 is SGHDT and CDR2 YYEEEE.